This T cell receptor beta chain was found in a study of shared clonotypes between healthy human individuals. Looking at the study overall: Contributing individuals were two females and a few males aged 18 to 49.

This clone is a singleton in its sample. What it binds is unknown. The CDR3 contains 13 residues. Germline V lookup: CDR1 SGHTA, CDR2 FQGTGA. V dropped 2 bases and J dropped 1 base, with 3 bases sitting between them. Deep was the level at which the assay was run. On ten immunoSEQ deep assay plates, unsorted PBMC DNA was sequenced. TCRdb's table, derived via immunoSEQ multiplex PCR, lists solely in-frame clones and lacks some. The table records about 490,000 clones, 70% to 80% of them present only once. General study results and limits: Only blood samples were collected, and tissue repertoires likely differ.

The chain has TRBV7-3 and TRBJ1-5, with D unresolved. Sequencing input: PBMCs. This receptor was identified in a woman in her 40s in good health. Some clones in this sample may be carry-over from other donors' samples. The CDR3 loop is CASSLDSNQPQHF. The CDR3 coding sequence is TGTGCCAGCAGCTTAGACAGCAATCAGCCCCAGCATTTT.